The 24 T cell receptor beta chains below come from one sample, sequenced in a study of identical twins. TCRdb independently ran MiXCR on the 5' RACE reads; one entry per CDR3 protein. The sample has roughly 770,000 distinct CDR3 sequences, over 15% seen once; the top ten hold roughly 14%. The same data also went into a second study, on T cells expressing NK-cell markers.

Sequencing input: PBMCs. These receptors were taken from a woman between 18 and 30 years old in good health.

Ten or more counts support this clonotype. This chain links TRBV7-9 with TRBJ2-3; TRBD1 agrees at 7 bases. Trimming cost V 3 bases and J 2 bases; bases outside gene matches: 5. There are 15 residues in the CDR3. The germline CDR1 and CDR2 sequences are SEHNR and FQNEAQ (reference sequence). The CDR3 loop reads CASSLRTGSTDTQYF. The CDR3 DNA reads as TGTGCCAGCAGCTTGAGGACAGGATCCACAGATACGCAGTATTTT.

The chain links TRBV7-9 to TRBJ1-2; D remains unclear. CDR1 is SEHNR and CDR2 is FQNEAQ in the germline V gene (reference sequence). CDR3 length equals 13 residues. Trimming left V 4 bases short and J 2 bases short, with 8 bases between. Here the CDR3 reads CASSSVQNYGYTF. The CDR3 DNA follows: TGTGCCAGCAGCTCAGTCCAGAACTATGGCTACACCTTC. Drawing the rest from reference TRBV7-9 and TRBJ1-2, the complete variable domain is DTGVSQNPRHKITKRGQNVTFRCDPISEHNRLYWYRQTLGQGPEFLTYFQNEAQLEKSRLLSDRFSAERPKGSFSTLEIQRTEQGDSAMYLCASSSVQNYGYTFGSGTRLTVV.

This rearrangement joins TRBV14 to TRBJ2-1; 7 bases are shared with TRBD2. V lost 0 bases, J lost 0 bases, and 5 bases stayed unmatched. Germline V gene data show CDR1 as SGHDN and CDR2 as FVKESK. This CDR3 is built from 17 residues. The CDR3 loop is CASSQEGVAGSYNEQFF. The CDR3 DNA reads TGTGCCAGCAGCCAAGAGGGAGTAGCGGGCTCCTACAATGAGCAGTTCTTC.

The chain employs TRBV6-1 and TRBJ2-5; TRBD2 aligns across 11 bases. The CDR3 sequence is 15 residues long. J lost 5 bases, V lost 7 bases, and 9 bases had no gene match. Germline V gene data show CDR1 as MNHNS and CDR2 as SASEGT. CDR3 loop: CASNLAGGGQETQYF. The CDR3 DNA follows: TGTGCCAGCAACCTAGCGGGAGGCGGGCAGGAGACCCAGTACTTC.

The rearrangement joins TRBV3-1 to TRBJ2-7; maybe TRBD2 (6 bases). CDR1 is LGHDT and CDR2 is YNNKEL in the germline V gene (reference sequence). The V gene lost 5 bases and the J gene lost 6 bases, with 11 bases spanning the gap. This CDR3 has 12 residues. The CDR3 here is CASSFGGVEQYF. CDR3 coding DNA: TGTGCCAGCAGCTTCGGCGGGGTCGAGCAGTACTTC.

The gene calls are TRBV7-3 and TRBJ2-2; 7 positions agree with TRBD1. The trim removed 4 bases at V and 0 bases at J, leaving 11 bases unmatched. The CDR3 is made up of 18 amino acids. Germline V lookup: CDR1 SGHTA, CDR2 FQGTGA. In nucleotides, the CDR3 is TGTGCCAGCAGCTCTCGGACAGGAGCTATTCCGAACACCGGGGAGCTGTTTTTT. Encoded protein: CASSSRTGAIPNTGELFF.

V gene TRBV7-2 combines with J gene TRBJ2-7; possible D gene TRBD1, 6 bases. The CDR3 extends over 15 amino acids. The V gene's germline CDR1 is SGHTA and CDR2 FQGNSA. V was clipped by 6 bases and J by 2 bases, with 17 bases between them. CDR3 sequence (DNA): TGTGCCAGCAGTAAGCGACAGGCGATAGCCTACGAGCAGTACTTC. It codes for CASSKRQAIAYEQYF.

This rearrangement joins TRBV9 to TRBJ1-3; D ambiguous. The CDR3 is 13 amino acids. V was trimmed by 4 bases and J by 4 bases, leaving 9 bases between them. Germline V gene lookup returns CDR1 SGDLS and CDR2 YYNGEE. The CDR3 protein is CASSPFGGNTIYF. The CDR3 DNA follows: TGTGCCAGCAGCCCCTTCGGAGGAAACACCATATATTTT.

This clonotype was seen only a few times. The V and J genes are TRBV29-1 and TRBJ2-3; D is undetermined. CDR1 is SQVTM, CDR2 ANQGSEA, per germline. The CDR3 has 13 residues. V gave up 7 bases and J gave up 1 base, with 12 bases separating them. DNA for the CDR3: TGCAGCGCCCGGTTGTCAGGCACAGATACGCAGTATTTT. Protein: CSARLSGTDTQYF.

The chain links TRBV12-3 or TRBV12-4 to TRBJ1-1; TRBD1 matches at 7 bases. Losses at the gene ends were 4 bases for V and 5 bases for J; bases not matched to a gene: 4. This CDR3 has 13 residues. CDR3 loop: CASSSYRGTEAFF. In DNA form, the CDR3 reads TGTGCCAGCAGTTCCTACAGGGGAACTGAAGCTTTCTTT.

A few counts support this clonotype. V is TRBV6-2 or TRBV6-3 and J is TRBJ2-5; D is tentatively TRBD1 or TRBD2 (5 bases each). The CDR3 spans 13 residues. Trimming cost V 4 bases and J 7 bases, with 13 bases left between them. Germline CDR1 reads MNHEY; CDR2 reads SVGEGT. The CDR3 region has the DNA TGTGCCAGCAGTTCGGGACGCGGAGGGACCCAGTACTTC. Translated, it gives CASSSGRGGTQYF.

This chain uses TRBV6-1 with TRBJ2-7; possible D gene TRBD1, 6 bases. This CDR3 contains 14 residues. Germline CDR1 reads MNHNS; CDR2 reads SASEGT. V lost 5 bases and J lost 3, with 14 bases in between. This CDR3 is CASSTQGSFYEQYF. In DNA, the CDR3 is TGTGCCAGCAGTACACAGGGATCTTTCTACGAGCAGTACTTC.

This clonotype has just a few counts. CDR3 protein: CSARVTRTSRETQYF. In nucleotides, the CDR3 is TGCAGTGCTAGAGTTACTAGGACGAGTCGGGAGACCCAGTACTTC. The chain couples TRBV20-1 to TRBJ2-5; D is perhaps TRBD2 (5 bases). Germline loops: CDR1 DFQATT, CDR2 SNEGSKA (reference sequence). This CDR3 spans 15 amino acids. V lost 1 base and J lost 5, with 17 bases in between.

The rearrangement joins TRBV4-3 to TRBJ2-2; D tentatively fits TRBD1 or TRBD2 (5 bases each). V lost 2 bases, J lost 5 bases, and 15 bases lay in between. The CDR3 is 16 amino acids. Germline V lookup: CDR1 LGHNA, CDR2 YSLEER. CDR3 sequence reads: CASSQRRAGATGELFF. In nucleotides, the CDR3 is TGCGCCAGCAGCCAAAGGCGGGCTGGGGCAACCGGGGAGCTGTTTTTT.

The sample holds many counts of this clonotype. The rearrangement uses TRBV29-1 and TRBJ2-3, with no clear D. V lost 2 bases and J 3 bases, leaving 6 bases between the germline ends. CDR1 is SQVTM, CDR2 ANQGSEA, per germline. The CDR3 length is 12 residues. This chain's CDR3 is CSVERGTDTQYF. The CDR3 DNA reads TGCAGCGTTGAACGAGGAACAGATACGCAGTATTTT.

This clonotype came up a few times. The J gene is TRBJ2-5, the V gene TRBV20-1, with TRBD1 matching over 9 bases. The trim removed 6 bases at V and 5 bases at J, leaving 13 bases unmatched. Germline V gene sequence: CDR1 DFQATT, CDR2 SNEGSKA (reference sequence). The CDR3 has 15 amino acids. The CDR3: CSARPGQGSRETQYF. In nucleotides, the CDR3 is TGCAGTGCCAGACCGGGACAGGGTTCGAGGGAGACCCAGTACTTC.

This clonotype came up a few times. The V and J genes are TRBV5-1 and TRBJ2-4; D gene ambiguous. The CDR3 is 14 amino acids. Trimming removed 0 bases from V and 9 bases from J, with 13 bases in between. The germline V gene has CDR1 SGHRS and CDR2 YFSETQ. The DNA of the CDR3 is TGCGCCAGCAGCTTGGACTCTACTGGAACCATTCAGTACTTC. It yields the protein CASSLDSTGTIQYF. The full variable domain, rest sourced from reference TRBV5-1 and TRBJ2-4, is KAGVTQTPRYLIKTRGQQVTLSCSPISGHRSVSWYQQTPGQGLQFLFEYFSETQRNKGNFPGRFSGRQFSNSRSEMNVSTLELGDSALYLCASSLDSTGTIQYFGAGTRLSVL.

This clonotype appeared a few times. The chain uses TRBV7-8 and TRBJ2-2, with TRBD2 matching 7 bases. The V segment lost 2 bases and the J segment 5 bases; nucleotides outside the gene matches: 5. CDR3 length equals 15 residues. In germline, CDR1 is SGHVS, CDR2 FQNEAQ. This CDR3 reads CASSLRAGTTGELFF. Written as DNA, the CDR3 is TGTGCCAGCAGCTTACGAGCGGGAACAACCGGGGAGCTGTTTTTT.

This clonotype has a count of ten or more. The chain has TRBV12-3 or TRBV12-4 and TRBJ2-3; D is tentatively TRBD1 or TRBD2 (6 bases each). Between the trimmed V and J ends, which lost 5 bases and 6 bases, there was a span of 18 bases. The CDR3 is 15 amino acids. CDR3 sequence (DNA): TGTGCCAGCAGTCTAGGTGGGGGGCGTGCCGATACGCAGTATTTT. This translates into CASSLGGGRADTQYF.

This clonotype turned up a few times. The chain recombines TRBV5-1 with TRBJ2-7; D might be TRBD1 (6 bases). Trimming took 7 bases from V and 4 from J, leaving 15 bases between them. This CDR3 contains 13 residues. Germline V CDR1 and CDR2: SGHRS, YFSETQ. CDR3 region: CASRDILYYEQYF. The DNA of the CDR3 is TGCGCCAGCCGGGACATCCTATATTACGAGCAGTACTTC.

The CDR3 here is CSASPYGAGAGELFF. The CDR3 DNA reads as TGCAGTGCTAGTCCCTATGGGGCTGGTGCCGGGGAGCTGTTTTTT. The rearrangement joins TRBV20-1 to TRBJ2-2; tentative D call: TRBD1 (5 bases). The V end lost 3 bases, the J end lost 6 bases, and 17 bases lay between the germline ends. The V gene's germline CDR1 is DFQATT and CDR2 SNEGSKA (reference sequence). The CDR3 covers 15 residues.

This chain connects TRBV6-1 to TRBJ1-2, with a tentative D call TRBD1 (6 bases). CDR1 and CDR2 from the germline V gene are MNHNS and SASEGT. The CDR3 has 10 residues. V lost 6 bases, J lost 10 bases, and 9 bases lay in between. CDR3 sequence reads: CASRTGSYTF. The CDR3 DNA follows: TGTGCCAGCAGGACAGGTTCCTACACCTTC.

This clonotype was observed many times. This chain uses TRBV6-5 with TRBJ2-1; TRBD2 is a possible D gene (5 bases). This CDR3 is built from 15 residues. Germline CDR1 reads MNHEY; CDR2 reads SVGAGI. Trimming cost V 0 bases and J 4 bases, with 10 bases left between them. In nucleotides, the CDR3 is TGTGCCAGCAGTTACTCGTCCGGGGAATACAATGAGCAGTTCTTC. Amino acid sequence: CASSYSSGEYNEQFF.

The CDR3 sequence: CASSLGGSSYGYTF. CDR3 bases: TGTGCCAGCAGTTTAGGAGGGTCTAGCTATGGCTACACCTTC. The V gene is TRBV12-3 or TRBV12-4, the J gene TRBJ1-2, with D hard to call. This CDR3 is 14 amino acids long. V was clipped by 1 base and J by 4 bases, with 10 bases between them.